Each of the 17 T cell receptor beta chains below was sequenced from the same sample in a study of tumor T cells in aggressive B-cell lymphoma. The table came from immunoSEQ multiplex PCR; TCRdb's copy has only in-frame clones and leaves some out. The table shows some 3,500 clones, with about 90% occurring only once. Sequencing was carried out using tumor tissue. The receptors here all came from an adult with diffuse large B cell lymphoma.

J is TRBJ1-4 and V is TRBV7-9; tentatively, D is TRBD1 (5 bases). V was trimmed by 3 bases and J by 7 bases, leaving 18 bases between them. CDR3 length equals 16 residues. Germline loops: CDR1 SEHNR, CDR2 FQNEAQ (reference sequence). CDR3: CASSLIHRRWVEKLFF. The CDR3, as DNA: TGTGCCAGCAGCTTGATTCACAGGCGGTGGGTTGAAAAACTGTTTTTT.

CDR3 sequence reads: CASRDGLSYEQYF. CDR3 DNA sequence: TGTGCCAGCAGGGACGGACTTTCCTACGAGCAGTACTTC. The chain joins TRBV6-5 to TRBJ2-7; weak D call: TRBD2 (5 bases). This CDR3 spans 13 amino acids. The germline V and J ends were trimmed by 6 bases and 1 base, with 10 bases remaining between them. Germline V CDR1 and CDR2: MNHEY, SVGAGI.

This clone was seen once. The chain is built from TRBV9 and TRBJ2-2, with a possible D match to TRBD2 (6 bases). The germline V and J ends were trimmed by 2 bases and 5 bases, with 7 bases remaining between them. The germline CDR1 and CDR2 sequences are SGDLS and YYNGEE. CDR3 length: 13 amino acids. The CDR3 spells CASSVRGTGELFF. Here the CDR3 DNA reads TGTGCCAGCAGCGTCCGGGGGACCGGGGAGCTGTTTTTT.

The V and J genes are TRBV9 and TRBJ2-6, with 14 bases identical to TRBD2. The J segment lost 0 bases and the V segment lost 0 bases, leaving 5 bases of the junction unmatched. This CDR3 has 20 residues. Germline-derived CDR1 and CDR2 are SGDLS and YYNGEE. CDR3 amino acids: CASSVGTSGRPHSGANVLTF. The CDR3 region has the DNA TGTGCCAGCAGCGTAGGGACTAGCGGGAGGCCTCACTCTGGGGCCAACGTCCTGACTTTC.

This clone was detected only once. The genes are TRBV19 and TRBJ1-5, with TRBD1 identical over 12 bases. V was pared by 6 bases and J by 6 bases, with 6 bases of the junction left unmatched. The CDR3 has 15 residues. From germline, CDR1 is LNHDA and CDR2 SQIVND (reference sequence). For the CDR3, the DNA is TGTGCCAGTAGCCCCGGGACAGGGGGCCCTCAGCCCCAGCATTTT. This gives the protein CASSPGTGGPQPQHF. The complete variable domain, with remaining parts taken from reference TRBV19 and TRBJ1-5, reads DGGITQSPKYLFRKEGQNVTLSCEQNLNHDAMYWYRQDPGQGLRLIYYSQIVNDFQKGDIAEGYSVSREKKESFPLTVTSAQKNPTAFYLCASSPGTGGPQPQHFGDGTRLSIL.

J is TRBJ2-7 and V is TRBV7-2, with 11 nucleotides matching TRBD2. The V gene end was trimmed by 3 bases and the J gene end by 8 bases; junction bases not matched to a gene: 6. Germline loops: CDR1 SGHTA, CDR2 FQGNSA. The CDR3 totals 14 residues. The DNA for the CDR3 is TGTGCCAGCAGCTTGACTAGCGGGACCACTAAGCAGTACTTC. Encoded protein: CASSLTSGTTKQYF.

The CDR3 is CATTRGGANVLTF. CDR3 nucleotide sequence: TGTGCCACGACAAGGGGTGGGGCCAACGTCCTGACTTTC. This chain links TRBV7-9 with TRBJ2-6; possible D gene TRBD1, 5 bases. V was clipped by 10 bases and J by 3 bases, with 10 bases between them. The germline CDR1 and CDR2 sequences are SEHNR and FQNEAQ (reference sequence). This CDR3 has 13 residues.

The V and J genes are TRBV9 and TRBJ2-6, with a weak D call TRBD1 (6 bases). Trimming cost V 0 bases and J 0 bases, with 13 bases left between them. The CDR3 length is 18 residues. Per germline, CDR1 SGDLS and CDR2 YYNGEE. The CDR3 loop reads CASSVGTGRNSGANVLTF. The DNA of the CDR3 is TGTGCCAGCAGCGTAGGTACAGGGAGAAACTCTGGGGCCAACGTCCTGACTTTC.

Details on this clone: Other nucleotide sequences in the sample specify the same CDR3. V and J are TRBV6-5 and TRBJ1-3, with D maybe TRBD1 (6 bases). The CDR3 is made up of 15 amino acids. The ends were cut back, 2 bases at V and 0 bases at J, with 8 bases in the middle. CDR1 is MNHEY, CDR2 SVGAGI, per germline. The CDR3 here is CASSYQGSSGNTIYF. CDR3 bases: TGTGCCAGCAGTTACCAGGGGAGCTCTGGAAACACCATATATTTT.

The chain recombines TRBV30 with TRBJ1-4; 7 bases map to TRBD1. The CDR3 length is 13 residues. Germline CDR1 reads GTSNPN; CDR2 reads SVGIG (reference sequence). Losses at the gene ends were 8 bases for V and 1 base for J; bases not matched to a gene: 4. Here the CDR3 DNA reads TGTGCCGCCCGGGACAGAACTAATGAAAAACTGTTTTTT. Translated, it gives CAARDRTNEKLFF.

V is TRBV29-1 and J is TRBJ1-1; TRBD1 matches 8 bases. The V gene's germline CDR1 is SQVTM and CDR2 ANQGSEA. The CDR3 length is 12 residues. The V gene end was trimmed by 7 bases and the J gene end by 6 bases; junction bases not matched to a gene: 7. The CDR3, as DNA: TGCAGCGCGCGGGACAGGTTCTCTGAAGCTTTCTTT. Protein product: CSARDRFSEAFF.

The chain is built from TRBV5-5 and TRBJ2-6; no firm D call. V was shortened by 0 bases and J by 4 bases, with 14 bases between the two germline ends. The CDR3 spans 17 residues. From germline, CDR1 is SGHKS and CDR2 YYEKEE (reference sequence). The CDR3 DNA follows: TGTGCCAGCAGCTTGGCCGCCTATTTCGCGGGGGCCAACGTCCTGACTTTC. As protein: CASSLAAYFAGANVLTF. Using reference TRBV5-5 and TRBJ2-6 for the parts outside the CDR3, the full variable domain is DAGVTQSPTHLIKTRGQQVTLRCSPISGHKSVSWYQQVLGQGPQFIFQYYEKEERGRGNFPDRFSARQFPNYSSELNVNALLLGDSALYLCASSLAAYFAGANVLTFGAGSRLTVL.

This clone appeared once. J is TRBJ2-1 and V is TRBV10-3; TRBD2 agrees at 7 bases. The CDR3 length is 14 residues. Germline-derived CDR1 and CDR2 are ENHRY and SYGVKD. The trim removed 0 bases at V and 10 bases at J, leaving 6 bases unmatched. The CDR3 DNA follows: TGTGCCATCAGTGAGTCTTCCCAGCGGGGAGAGCAGTTCTTC. As protein: CAISESSQRGEQFF.

The V gene is TRBV18, the J gene TRBJ2-5; no clear D. The end of the DNA aligns better with TRBJ2-7, so the J call may be wrong. This CDR3 has 12 amino acids. Germline CDR1 and CDR2: KGHSH and LQKENI. CDR3 sequence reads: CASSPHAYEQYF. Here the CDR3 DNA reads TGTGCCAGCTCACCACACGCCTACGAGCAGTACTTC.

The J gene is TRBJ1-4, the V gene TRBV15, with 9 bases matching TRBD1. The CDR3 has 16 residues. V lost 1 base and J lost 4; bases outside the gene matches: 4. Germline CDR1 and CDR2: LNHNV and YYDKDF (reference sequence). The CDR3 DNA is TGTGCCACCAGCAGAGCCACAGGGGGCTTTAATGAAAAACTGTTTTTT. It encodes CATSRATGGFNEKLFF.

As for this clone: At one boundary the junction diverges from the germline segment, which might be a read error. The chain has TRBV6-6 and TRBJ1-2; 7 bases are shared with TRBD1. CDR1 and CDR2 from the germline V gene are MNHNY and SVGAGI (reference sequence). CDR3 length: 16 amino acids. As DNA, the CDR3 is TGTGCCAGCAGTTACTCGACCGGGACAGCTAACTATGGTTACACCTTC. Translation gives CASSYSTGTANYGYTF.

The chain links TRBV14 to TRBJ2-5; D gene unclear. The V gene's germline CDR1 is SGHDN and CDR2 FVKESK. The germline V and J ends were trimmed by 6 bases and 2 bases, with 19 bases remaining between them. This CDR3 region has 16 residues. The CDR3 loop is CASSRAFPSSQETQYF. CDR3 nucleotide sequence: TGTGCCAGCAGTCGAGCGTTTCCCTCTTCACAAGAGACCCAGTACTTC. The full variable domain, rest sourced from reference TRBV14 and TRBJ2-5, is EAGVTQFPSHSVIEKGQTVTLRCDPISGHDNLYWYRRVMGKEIKFLLHFVKESKQDESGMPNNRFLAERTGGTYSTLKVQPAELEDSGVYFCASSRAFPSSQETQYFGPGTRLLVL.